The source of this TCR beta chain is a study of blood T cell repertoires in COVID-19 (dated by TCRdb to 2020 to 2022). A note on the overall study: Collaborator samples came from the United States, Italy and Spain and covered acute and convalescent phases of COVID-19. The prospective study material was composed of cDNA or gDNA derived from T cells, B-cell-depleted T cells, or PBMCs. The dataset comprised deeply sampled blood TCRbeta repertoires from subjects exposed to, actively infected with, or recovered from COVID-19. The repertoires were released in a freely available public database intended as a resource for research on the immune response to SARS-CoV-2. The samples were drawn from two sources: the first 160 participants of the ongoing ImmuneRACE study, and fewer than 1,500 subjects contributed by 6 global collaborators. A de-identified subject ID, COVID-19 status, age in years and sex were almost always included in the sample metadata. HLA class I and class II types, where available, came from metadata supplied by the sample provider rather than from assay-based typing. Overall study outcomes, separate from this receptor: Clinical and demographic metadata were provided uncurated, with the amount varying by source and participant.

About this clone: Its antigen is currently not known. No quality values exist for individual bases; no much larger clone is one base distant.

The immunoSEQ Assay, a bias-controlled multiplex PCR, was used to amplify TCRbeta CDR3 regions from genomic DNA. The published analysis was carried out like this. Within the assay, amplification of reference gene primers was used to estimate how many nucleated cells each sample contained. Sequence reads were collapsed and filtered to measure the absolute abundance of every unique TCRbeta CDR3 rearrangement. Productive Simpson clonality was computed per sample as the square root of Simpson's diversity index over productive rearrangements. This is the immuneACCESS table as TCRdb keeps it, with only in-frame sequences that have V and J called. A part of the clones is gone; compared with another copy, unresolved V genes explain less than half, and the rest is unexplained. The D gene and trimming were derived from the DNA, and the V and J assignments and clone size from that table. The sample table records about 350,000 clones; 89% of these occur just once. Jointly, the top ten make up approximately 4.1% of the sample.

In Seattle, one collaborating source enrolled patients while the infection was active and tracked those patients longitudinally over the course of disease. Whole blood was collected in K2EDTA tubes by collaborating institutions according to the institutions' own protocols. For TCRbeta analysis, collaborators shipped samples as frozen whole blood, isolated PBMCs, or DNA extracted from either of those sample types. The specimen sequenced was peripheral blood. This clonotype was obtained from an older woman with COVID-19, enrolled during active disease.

The CDR3 protein: CAWSVRGERGYTF. The nucleotide sequence is given as TGTGCCTGGAGTGTACGTGGGGAGCGAGGCTACACCTTC. The chain is encoded by TRBV30 joined to TRBJ1-2; the D segment cannot be called with confidence. CDR1 and CDR2 are drawn from the germline V gene (reference sequence): GTSNPN, SVGIG. Inclusive of the bounding cysteine and phenylalanine, the CDR3 is 13 residues long. Only the CDR3 DNA stays, 39 bases, in frame from base 1. The V and J ends are trimmed by 0 bases and 8 bases, leaving 13 bases between them.